This TCR beta chain was observed in a study of T-cell reconstitution after alpha-beta-depleted transplantation in children. The CDR3 sequence is 17 residues long. V shed 4 bases and J 3 bases; nucleotides not matched to a gene: 11. Germline loops: CDR1 KGHDR, CDR2 SFDVKD. During its preparation, the TCRbeta library received unique molecular identifiers. TCRdb recomputed calls from the PCR reads with MiXCR, one row per CDR3 protein. The sample yields 150,000 to 200,000 distinct CDR3 sequences, around 10% seen once. This clonotype was counted many times. The sequence derives from a boy aged 2 to 10 with acute myeloid leukemia, due to receive a stem cell transplant. The rearrangement links TRBV24-1 to TRBJ2-1, with 7 bases lining up with TRBD1. The sequencing here drew on PBMCs, taken before TCRalphabeta/CD19-depleted stem cell transplant. The CDR3 reads CATSEVDRVRGYNEQFF. The CDR3 DNA is TGTGCCACCAGTGAAGTAGACAGGGTACGGGGCTACAATGAGCAGTTCTTC.